The 10 T cell receptor beta chains below come from one sample, sequenced in a study of T cells in Graves' hyperthyroidism and ophthalmopathy. The source material, RNA transcripts, was used to amplify TCR beta CDR3 regions. TCR CDR3 underwent first-round RT-PCR with the HTBI primer set. One entry per CDR3 protein, called by TCRdb with MiXCR from the multiplex PCR reads. The repertoire holds approximately 640,000 distinct CDR3 sequences, with about 17% as singletons. The sample taken for sequencing was blood. Receptor source: a woman aged 25 to 39 with Graves' hyperthyroidism.

This chain connects TRBV7-2 to TRBJ2-1; D possibly uses TRBD1 or TRBD2 (6 bases each). V was pared by 1 base and J by 7 bases, with 23 bases between. CDR1 and CDR2 (germline): SGHTA, FQGNSA. The CDR3 sequence is 18 residues long. The CDR3 loop reads CASSLEVLGGLGSNEQFF. CDR3 sequence (DNA): TGTGCCAGCAGCTTAGAGGTTCTTGGGGGGCTAGGATCGAATGAGCAGTTCTTC.

This chain links TRBV20-1 with TRBJ2-3, with unresolved D. The CDR3 loop spans 12 amino acids. Germline lookup yields CDR1 DFQATT and CDR2 SNEGSKA (reference sequence). CDR3 DNA sequence: TGCAGCTCCTCGTATAGCACAGATACGCAGTATTTT. It encodes CSSSYSTDTQYF.

This clonotype was recorded at least ten times. V gene TRBV7-9 combines with J gene TRBJ2-5, with no clear D. Germline loops: CDR1 SEHNR, CDR2 FQNEAQ (reference sequence). CDR3 length: 14 amino acids. V lost 0 bases, J lost 7 bases, and 12 bases lay in between. In DNA, the CDR3 is TGTGCCAGCAGCTTAGCGAGGACGGCGTGGACCCAGTACTTC. Translating it yields CASSLARTAWTQYF.

The genes are TRBV11-2 and TRBJ2-7; TRBD1 matches 9 bases. V was clipped by 5 bases and J by 4 bases; unmatched bases: 3. The CDR3 spans 13 residues. Germline V gives CDR1 SGHAT, CDR2 FQNNGV. CDR3 protein: CASSGGQGYEQYF. DNA for the CDR3: TGTGCCAGCAGCGGGGGACAGGGTTACGAGCAGTACTTC.

This clonotype appeared many times. The rearrangement joins TRBV28 to TRBJ1-5, with D possibly being TRBD1 (6 bases). The CDR3 runs 20 residues. Germline values: CDR1 MDHEN, CDR2 SYDVKM. V was cut by 4 bases and J by 4 bases, with 29 bases left in between. CDR3 amino acids: CASSYRPTLWTATANQPQHF. The CDR3 coding sequence is TGTGCCAGCAGTTACCGACCGACACTATGGACAGCTACTGCTAATCAGCCCCAGCATTTT.

This clonotype was seen ten or more times. This sequence joins TRBV2 and TRBJ2-3; D is unclear. The V end lost 6 bases, the J end lost 2 bases, and 15 bases lay between the germline ends. The CDR3 has 15 residues. Germline V CDR1 and CDR2: SNHLY, FYNNEI. CDR3 DNA: TGTGCCAGCAGCCCTCGGAGCGTCCTCACAGATACGCAGTATTTT. It codes for CASSPRSVLTDTQYF.

This chain uses TRBV20-1 with TRBJ1-6; no reliable D call. V was pared by 3 bases and J by 14 bases, with 14 bases between. The CDR3 length is 12 residues. Germline V gene data show CDR1 as DFQATT and CDR2 as SNEGSKA (reference sequence). The CDR3 bases are TGCAGTGCTAGCCGACCGCCCCGGGCCCTCCACTTT. It specifies CSASRPPRALHF.

This clonotype was detected a few times. V usage is TRBV7-4 and J usage is TRBJ2-2; the match to TRBD2 covers 14 bases. The CDR3 consists of 22 residues. Germline V gives CDR1 SGHVT, CDR2 SQSDAQ. Trimming at V came to 5 bases and at J to 4 bases, leaving 21 bases not matched to a gene. This CDR3 is CASSPGTATSGRAIGVTGELFF. CDR3 sequence (DNA): TGTGCCAGCAGCCCCGGGACAGCGACTAGCGGGAGGGCCATCGGGGTCACCGGGGAGCTGTTTTTT.

Only a few counts were recorded for this clonotype. The chain has TRBV20-1 and TRBJ2-7; possible D gene TRBD2, 6 bases. Trimming took 5 bases from V and 2 from J, leaving 19 bases between them. Germline CDR1 DFQATT, CDR2 SNEGSKA (reference sequence). CDR3 length: 15 amino acids. CDR3 nucleotide sequence: TGCAGTGCTCGCTTCTCGCTCGGGAGCGCCTACGAGCAGTACTTC. This sequence encodes CSARFSLGSAYEQYF.

The chain couples TRBV7-2 to TRBJ2-1; D gene unclear. Germline lookup yields CDR1 SGHTA and CDR2 FQGNSA. Trimming stripped 4 bases from V and 15 bases from J, with 13 bases between. The CDR3 sequence is 11 residues long. CDR3 coding DNA: TGTGCCAGCAGCTACGGGCCAGCTTCGTTCTTC. It is translated as CASSYGPASFF. Looking up the rest from reference TRBV7-2 and TRBJ2-1 gives the full variable domain: GAGVSQSPSNKVTEKGKDVELRCDPISGHTALYWYRQSLGQGLEFLIYFQGNSAPDKSGLPSDRFSAERTGGSVSTLTIQRTQQEDSAVYLCASSYGPASFFGPGTRLTVL.